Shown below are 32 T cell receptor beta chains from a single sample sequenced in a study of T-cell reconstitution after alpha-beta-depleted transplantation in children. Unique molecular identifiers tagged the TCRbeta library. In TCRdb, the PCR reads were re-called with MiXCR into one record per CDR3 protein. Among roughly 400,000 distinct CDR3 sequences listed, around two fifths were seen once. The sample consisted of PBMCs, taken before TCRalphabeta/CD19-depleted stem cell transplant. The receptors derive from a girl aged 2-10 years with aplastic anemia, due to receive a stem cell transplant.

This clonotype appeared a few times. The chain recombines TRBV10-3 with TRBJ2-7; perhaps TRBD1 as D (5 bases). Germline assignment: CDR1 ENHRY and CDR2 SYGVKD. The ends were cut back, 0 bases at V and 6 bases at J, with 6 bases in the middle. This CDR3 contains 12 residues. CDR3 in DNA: TGTGCCATCAGTGAGTCAGGGGTCGAGCAGTACTTC. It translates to CAISESGVEQYF.

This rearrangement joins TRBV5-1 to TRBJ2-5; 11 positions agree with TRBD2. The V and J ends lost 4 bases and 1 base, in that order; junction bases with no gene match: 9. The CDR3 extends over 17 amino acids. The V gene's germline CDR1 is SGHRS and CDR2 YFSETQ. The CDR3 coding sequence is TGCGCCAGCAGCGCGTCACTAGCGGGGGACCCCCAAGAGACCCAGTACTTC. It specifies CASSASLAGDPQETQYF. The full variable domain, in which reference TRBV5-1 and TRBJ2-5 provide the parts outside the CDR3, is KAGVTQTPRYLIKTRGQQVTLSCSPISGHRSVSWYQQTPGQGLQFLFEYFSETQRNKGNFPGRFSGRQFSNSRSEMNVSTLELGDSALYLCASSASLAGDPQETQYFGPGTRLLVL.

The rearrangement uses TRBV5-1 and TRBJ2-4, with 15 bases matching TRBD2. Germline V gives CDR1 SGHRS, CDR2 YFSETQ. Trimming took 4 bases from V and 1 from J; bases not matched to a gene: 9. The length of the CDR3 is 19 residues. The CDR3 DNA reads TGCGCCAGCAGCGATGGACTAGCGGGAGGGCCGGGGGCCAAAAACATTCAGTACTTC. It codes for CASSDGLAGGPGAKNIQYF.

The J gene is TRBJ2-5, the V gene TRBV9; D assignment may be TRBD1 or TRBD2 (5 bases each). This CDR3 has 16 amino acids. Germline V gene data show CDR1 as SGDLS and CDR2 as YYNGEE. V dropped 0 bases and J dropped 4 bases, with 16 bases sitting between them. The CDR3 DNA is TGTGCCAGCAGCGTAGGGGGGACCTACGGAAGAGAGACCCAGTACTTC. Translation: CASSVGGTYGRETQYF.

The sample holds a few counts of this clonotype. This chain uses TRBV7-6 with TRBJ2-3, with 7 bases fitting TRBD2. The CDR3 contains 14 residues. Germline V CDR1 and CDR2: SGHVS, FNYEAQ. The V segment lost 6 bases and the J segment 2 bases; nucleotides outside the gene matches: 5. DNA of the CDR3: TGTGCCAGCAGTTGGCGGGAGTTCACAGATACGCAGTATTTT. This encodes CASSWREFTDTQYF. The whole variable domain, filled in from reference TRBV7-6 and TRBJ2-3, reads GAGVSQSPRYKVTKRGQDVALRCDPISGHVSLYWYRQALGQGPEFLTYFNYEAQQDKSGLPNDRFSAERPEGSISTLTIQRTEQRDSAMYRCASSWREFTDTQYFGPGTRLTVL.

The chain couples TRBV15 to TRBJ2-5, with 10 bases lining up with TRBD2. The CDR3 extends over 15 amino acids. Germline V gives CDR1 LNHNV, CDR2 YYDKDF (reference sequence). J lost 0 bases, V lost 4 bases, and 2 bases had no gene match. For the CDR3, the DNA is TGTGCCACCAGCAAAGGACTAGCGGACCAAGAGACCCAGTACTTC. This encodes CATSKGLADQETQYF.

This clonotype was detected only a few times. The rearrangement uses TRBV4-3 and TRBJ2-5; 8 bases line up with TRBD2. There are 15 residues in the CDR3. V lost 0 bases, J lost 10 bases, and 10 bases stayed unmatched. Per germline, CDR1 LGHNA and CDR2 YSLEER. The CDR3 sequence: CASSQDRGAGARQYF. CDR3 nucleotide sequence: TGCGCCAGCAGCCAAGATAGGGGAGCGGGGGCTCGCCAGTACTTC.

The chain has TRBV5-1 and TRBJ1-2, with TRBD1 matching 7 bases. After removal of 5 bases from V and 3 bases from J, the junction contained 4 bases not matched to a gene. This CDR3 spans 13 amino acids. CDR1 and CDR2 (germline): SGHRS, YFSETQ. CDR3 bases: TGCGCCAGCAGGGGGGACAGACACTATGGCTACACCTTC. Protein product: CASRGDRHYGYTF.

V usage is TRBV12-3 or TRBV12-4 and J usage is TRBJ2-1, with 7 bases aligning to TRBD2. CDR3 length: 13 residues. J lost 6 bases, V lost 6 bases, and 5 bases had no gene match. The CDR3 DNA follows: TGTGCCAGCAGGGGGGGGTCCCTCAATGAGCAGTTCTTC. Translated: CASRGGSLNEQFF.

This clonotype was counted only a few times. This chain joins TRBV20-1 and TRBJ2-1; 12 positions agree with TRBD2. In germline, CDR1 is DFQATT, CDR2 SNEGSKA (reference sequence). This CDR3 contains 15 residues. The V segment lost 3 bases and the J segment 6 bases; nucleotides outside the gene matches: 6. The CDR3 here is CSASRLAGGRNEQFF. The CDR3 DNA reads TGCAGTGCTAGTAGGCTAGCGGGAGGGCGCAATGAGCAGTTCTTC.

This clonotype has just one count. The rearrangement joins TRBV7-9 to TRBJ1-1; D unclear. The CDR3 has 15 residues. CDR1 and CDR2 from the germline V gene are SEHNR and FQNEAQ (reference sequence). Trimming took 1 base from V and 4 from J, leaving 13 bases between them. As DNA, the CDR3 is TGTGCCAGCAGCTTAGTTGGGGAGGCGGGCACTGAAGCTTTCTTT. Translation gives CASSLVGEAGTEAFF.

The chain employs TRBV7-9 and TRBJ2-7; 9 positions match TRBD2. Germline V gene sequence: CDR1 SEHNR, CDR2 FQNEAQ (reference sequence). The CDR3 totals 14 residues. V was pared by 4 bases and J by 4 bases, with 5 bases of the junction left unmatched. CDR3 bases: TGTGCCAGCAGCTCCGCGACTAGCGGATACGAGCAGTACTTC. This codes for CASSSATSGYEQYF.

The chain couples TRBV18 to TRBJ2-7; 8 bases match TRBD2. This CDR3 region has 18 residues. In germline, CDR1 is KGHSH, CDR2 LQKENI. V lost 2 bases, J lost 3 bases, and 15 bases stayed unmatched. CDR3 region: CASSPSKLYGTRVYEQYF. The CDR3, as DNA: TGTGCCAGCTCACCAAGCAAACTTTACGGGACTAGAGTCTACGAGCAGTACTTC.

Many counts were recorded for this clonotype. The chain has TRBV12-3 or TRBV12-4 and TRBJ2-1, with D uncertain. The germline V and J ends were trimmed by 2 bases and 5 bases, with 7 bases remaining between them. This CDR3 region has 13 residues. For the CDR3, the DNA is TGTGCCAGCAGTTTAAAAGAAAACAATGAGCAGTTCTTC. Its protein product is CASSLKENNEQFF.

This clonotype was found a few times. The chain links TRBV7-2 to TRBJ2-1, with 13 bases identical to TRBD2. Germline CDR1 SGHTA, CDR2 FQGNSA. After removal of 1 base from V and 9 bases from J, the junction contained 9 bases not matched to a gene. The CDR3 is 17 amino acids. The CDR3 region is CASSLGGLAGVTGEQFF. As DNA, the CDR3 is TGTGCCAGCAGCTTAGGAGGACTAGCGGGAGTGACGGGTGAGCAGTTCTTC.

The CDR3 here is CSAHRLLGPGNTIYF. The CDR3, as DNA: TGCAGTGCCCACAGACTTCTGGGACCTGGAAACACCATATATTTT. The rearrangement joins TRBV20-1 to TRBJ1-3, with a tentative D call TRBD1 (5 bases). The CDR3 spans 15 residues. V lost 6 bases and J lost 2, with 17 bases in between. The germline V gene has CDR1 DFQATT and CDR2 SNEGSKA (reference sequence).

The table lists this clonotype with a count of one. This chain's CDR3 is CASSLEPSTGISNQPQHF. CDR3 nucleotide sequence: TGCGCCAGCAGCTTGGAACCCTCGACAGGGATAAGCAATCAGCCCCAGCATTTT. V is TRBV5-1 and J is TRBJ1-5; 7 nucleotides agree with TRBD1. This CDR3 spans 18 amino acids. Germline CDR1 reads SGHRS; CDR2 reads YFSETQ. The V and J ends lost 0 bases and 1 base, in that order; junction bases with no gene match: 10.

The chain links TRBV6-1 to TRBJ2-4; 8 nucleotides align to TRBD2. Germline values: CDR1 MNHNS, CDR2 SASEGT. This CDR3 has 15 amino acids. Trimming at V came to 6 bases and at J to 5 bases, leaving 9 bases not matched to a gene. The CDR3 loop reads CASRSHGRAENIQYF. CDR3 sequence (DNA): TGTGCCAGCAGATCGCACGGGAGGGCCGAAAACATTCAGTACTTC.

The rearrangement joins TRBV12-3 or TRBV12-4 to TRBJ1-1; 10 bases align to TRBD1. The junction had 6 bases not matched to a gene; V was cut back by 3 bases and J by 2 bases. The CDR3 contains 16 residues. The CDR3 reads CASSLIWDRGNTEAFF. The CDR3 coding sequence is TGTGCCAGCAGTTTGATATGGGACAGGGGAAACACTGAAGCTTTCTTT.

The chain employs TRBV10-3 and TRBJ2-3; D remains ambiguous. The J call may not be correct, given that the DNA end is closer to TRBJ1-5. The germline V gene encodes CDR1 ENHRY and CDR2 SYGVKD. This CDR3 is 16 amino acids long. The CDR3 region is CAISESSGRRINTQHF. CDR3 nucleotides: TGTGCCATCAGTGAGTCCTCCGGGAGAAGAATAAATACGCAGCATTTT.

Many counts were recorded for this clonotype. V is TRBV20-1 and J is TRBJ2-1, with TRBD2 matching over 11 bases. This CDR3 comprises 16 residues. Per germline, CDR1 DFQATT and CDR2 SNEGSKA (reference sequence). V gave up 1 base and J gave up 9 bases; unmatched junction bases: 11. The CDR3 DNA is TGCAGTGCTAGAGCCGGGACTAGCGGACAAGAAAGTGAGCAGTTCTTC. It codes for CSARAGTSGQESEQFF.

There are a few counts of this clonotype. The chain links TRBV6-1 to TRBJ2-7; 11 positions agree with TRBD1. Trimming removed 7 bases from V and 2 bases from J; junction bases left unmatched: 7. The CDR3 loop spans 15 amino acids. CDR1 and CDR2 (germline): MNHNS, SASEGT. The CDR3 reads CASTPGQGAAYEQYF. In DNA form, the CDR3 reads TGTGCCAGCACCCCAGGACAGGGGGCGGCCTACGAGCAGTACTTC.

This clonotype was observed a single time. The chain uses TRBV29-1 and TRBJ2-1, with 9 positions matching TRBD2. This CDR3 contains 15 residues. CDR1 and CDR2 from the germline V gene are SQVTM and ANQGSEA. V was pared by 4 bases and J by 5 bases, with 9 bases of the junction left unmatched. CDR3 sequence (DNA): TGCAGCGTTGGCCCGGGACTAGCTGATGACAATGAGCAGTTCTTC. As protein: CSVGPGLADDNEQFF.

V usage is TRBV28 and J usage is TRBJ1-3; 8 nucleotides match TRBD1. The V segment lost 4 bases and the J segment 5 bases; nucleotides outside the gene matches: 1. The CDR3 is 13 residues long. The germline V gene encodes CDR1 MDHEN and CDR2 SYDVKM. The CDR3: CASSWDRRNTIYF. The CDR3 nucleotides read TGTGCCAGCAGTTGGGACAGGCGAAACACCATATATTTT.

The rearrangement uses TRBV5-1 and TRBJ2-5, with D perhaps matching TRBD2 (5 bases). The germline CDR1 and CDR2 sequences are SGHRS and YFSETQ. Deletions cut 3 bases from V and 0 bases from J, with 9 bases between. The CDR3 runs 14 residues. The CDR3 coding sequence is TGCGCCAGCAGCTGGGGAGCGTACCAAGAGACCCAGTACTTC. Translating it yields CASSWGAYQETQYF.

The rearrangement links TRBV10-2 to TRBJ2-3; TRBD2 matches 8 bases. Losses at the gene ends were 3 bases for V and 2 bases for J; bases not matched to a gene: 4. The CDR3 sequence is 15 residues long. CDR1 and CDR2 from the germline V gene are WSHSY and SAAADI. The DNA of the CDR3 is TGCGCCAGCAGTGAACCAGCGGGAGTCACAGATACGCAGTATTTT. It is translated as CASSEPAGVTDTQYF.

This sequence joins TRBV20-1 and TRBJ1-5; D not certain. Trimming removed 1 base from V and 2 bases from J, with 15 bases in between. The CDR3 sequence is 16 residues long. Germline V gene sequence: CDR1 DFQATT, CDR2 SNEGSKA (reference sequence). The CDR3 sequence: CSARVGWEGRNQPQHF. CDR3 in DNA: TGCAGTGCTAGAGTCGGATGGGAAGGGCGCAATCAGCCCCAGCATTTT.

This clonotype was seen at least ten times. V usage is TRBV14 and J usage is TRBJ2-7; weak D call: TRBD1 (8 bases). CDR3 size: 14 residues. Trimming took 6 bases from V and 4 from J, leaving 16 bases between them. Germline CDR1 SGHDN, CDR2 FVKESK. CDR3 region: CASRATGGAYEQYF. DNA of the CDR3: TGTGCCAGCAGGGCTACAGGGGGGGCGTACGAGCAGTACTTC.

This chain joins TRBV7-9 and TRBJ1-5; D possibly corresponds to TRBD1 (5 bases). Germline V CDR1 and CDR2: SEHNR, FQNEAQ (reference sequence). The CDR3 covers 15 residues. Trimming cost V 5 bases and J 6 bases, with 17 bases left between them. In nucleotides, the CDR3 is TGTGCCAGCAGCCCCGGGGGGGGTAGGGGTCAGCCCCAGCATTTT. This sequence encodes CASSPGGGRGQPQHF.

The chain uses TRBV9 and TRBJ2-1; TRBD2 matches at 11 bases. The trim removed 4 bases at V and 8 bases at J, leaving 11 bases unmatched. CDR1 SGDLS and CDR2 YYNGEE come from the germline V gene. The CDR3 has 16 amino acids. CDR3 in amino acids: CASSPRGGSGRDEQFF. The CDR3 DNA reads TGTGCCAGCAGCCCCCGTGGTGGTAGCGGGAGGGATGAGCAGTTCTTC. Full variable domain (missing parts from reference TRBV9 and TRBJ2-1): DSGVTQTPKHLITATGQRVTLRCSPRSGDLSVYWYQQSLDQGLQFLIQYYNGEERAKGNILERFSAQQFPDLHSELNLSSLELGDSALYFCASSPRGGSGRDEQFFGPGTRLTVL.

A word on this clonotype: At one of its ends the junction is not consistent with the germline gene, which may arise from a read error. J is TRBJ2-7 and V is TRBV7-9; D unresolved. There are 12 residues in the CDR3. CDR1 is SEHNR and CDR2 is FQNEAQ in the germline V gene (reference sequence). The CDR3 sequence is CASSLVSDEQYF. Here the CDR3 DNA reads TGTGCCAGCAGCTTAGTCTCCGACGAGCAGTACTTC.

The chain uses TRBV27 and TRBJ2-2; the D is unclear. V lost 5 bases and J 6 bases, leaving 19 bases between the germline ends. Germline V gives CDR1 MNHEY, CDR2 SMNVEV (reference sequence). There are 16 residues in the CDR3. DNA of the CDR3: TGTGCCAGCAGTATAACAGTGGAAGGTATAGCCGGGGAGCTGTTTTTT. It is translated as CASSITVEGIAGELFF.